This T cell receptor beta chain came from a study of graft-versus-host responses after intestinal transplantation. Overall study: Those transplanted obtained multivisceral, liver-intestinal, or isolated intestinal grafts. Study conclusions and caveats: Subjects displaying graft-donor T cell macrochimerism possessed elevated graft-versus-host to host-versus-graft clonal ratios inside allografts.

Method: immunoSEQ multiplex PCR; TCRdb's copy keeps in-frame clones and lacks some. The sample carries about 90,000 clones, 85% to 95% recorded once. Note on this clone: Its antigen remains unknown.

V was clipped by 4 bases and J by 3 bases, with 20 bases between them. Germline V CDR1 and CDR2: SGHDT, YYEEEE. The CDR3 has 16 amino acids. The sequence was collected from a human donor who was the organ donor for an intestinal transplant. The source material was unstimulated CD8+ T cells sorted from spleen or lymph node cells, sampled before transplant. The gene calls are TRBV5-6 and TRBJ2-7; TRBD2 might be the D (7 bases). The CDR3 reads CASSPSPGEGGYEQYF. As DNA, the CDR3 is TGTGCCAGCAGCCCATCCCCCGGGGAGGGGGGCTACGAGCAGTACTTC.